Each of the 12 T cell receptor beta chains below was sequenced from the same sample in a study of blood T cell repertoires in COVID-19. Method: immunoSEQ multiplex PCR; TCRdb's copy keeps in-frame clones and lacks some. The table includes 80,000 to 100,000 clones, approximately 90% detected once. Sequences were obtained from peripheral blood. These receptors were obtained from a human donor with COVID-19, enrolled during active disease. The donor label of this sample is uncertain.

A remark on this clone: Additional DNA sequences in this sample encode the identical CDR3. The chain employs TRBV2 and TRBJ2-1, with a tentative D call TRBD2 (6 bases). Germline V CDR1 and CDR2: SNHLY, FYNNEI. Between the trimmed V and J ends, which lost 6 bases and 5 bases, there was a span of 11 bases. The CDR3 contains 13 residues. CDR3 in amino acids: CASSPGLNNEQFF. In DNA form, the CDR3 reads TGTGCCAGCAGCCCGGGACTTAACAATGAGCAGTTCTTC.

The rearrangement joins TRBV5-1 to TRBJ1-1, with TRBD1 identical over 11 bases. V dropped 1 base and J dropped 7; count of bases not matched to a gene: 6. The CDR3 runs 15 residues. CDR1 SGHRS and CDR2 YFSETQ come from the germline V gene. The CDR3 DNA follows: TGCGCCAGCAGCTTGTCGGACAGGGGGCAAAGTGAAGCTTTCTTT. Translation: CASSLSDRGQSEAFF. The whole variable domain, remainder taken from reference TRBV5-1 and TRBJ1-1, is KAGVTQTPRYLIKTRGQQVTLSCSPISGHRSVSWYQQTPGQGLQFLFEYFSETQRNKGNFPGRFSGRQFSNSRSEMNVSTLELGDSALYLCASSLSDRGQSEAFFGQGTRLTVV.

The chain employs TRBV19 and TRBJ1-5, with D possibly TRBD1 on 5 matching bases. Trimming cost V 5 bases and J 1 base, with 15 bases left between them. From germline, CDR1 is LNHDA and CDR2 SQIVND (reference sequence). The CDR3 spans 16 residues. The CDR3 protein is CASSGQGDTSNQPQHF. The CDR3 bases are TGTGCCAGTAGTGGCCAGGGCGACACCAGCAATCAGCCCCAGCATTTT. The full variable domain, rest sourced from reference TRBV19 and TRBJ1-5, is DGGITQSPKYLFRKEGQNVTLSCEQNLNHDAMYWYRQDPGQGLRLIYYSQIVNDFQKGDIAEGYSVSREKKESFPLTVTSAQKNPTAFYLCASSGQGDTSNQPQHFGDGTRLSIL.

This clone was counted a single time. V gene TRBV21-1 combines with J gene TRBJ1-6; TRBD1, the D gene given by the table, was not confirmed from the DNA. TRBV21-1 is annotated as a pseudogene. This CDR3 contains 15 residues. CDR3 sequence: CASRTDRGVNSPLHF. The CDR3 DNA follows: TGTGCCAGCAGGACGGACAGAGGCGTTAATTCACCCCTCCACTTT.

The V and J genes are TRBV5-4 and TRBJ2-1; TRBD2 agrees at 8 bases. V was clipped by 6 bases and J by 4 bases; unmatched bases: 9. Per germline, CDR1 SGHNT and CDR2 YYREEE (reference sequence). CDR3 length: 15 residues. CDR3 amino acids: CASTQFSGKYNEQFF. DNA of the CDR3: TGTGCCAGCACCCAATTTAGCGGGAAGTACAATGAGCAGTTCTTC.

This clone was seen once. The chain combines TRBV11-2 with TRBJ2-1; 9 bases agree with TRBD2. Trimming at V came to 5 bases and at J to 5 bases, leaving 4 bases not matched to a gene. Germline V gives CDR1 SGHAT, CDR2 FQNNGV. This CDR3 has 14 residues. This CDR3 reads CASSVSGRNNEQFF. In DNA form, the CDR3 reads TGTGCCAGCAGCGTTAGCGGGAGAAACAATGAGCAGTTCTTC. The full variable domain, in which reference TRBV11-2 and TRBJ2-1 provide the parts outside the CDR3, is EAGVAQSPRYKIIEKRQSVAFWCNPISGHATLYWYQQILGQGPKLLIQFQNNGVVDDSQLPKDRFSAERLKGVDSTLKIQPAKLEDSAVYLCASSVSGRNNEQFFGPGTRLTVL.

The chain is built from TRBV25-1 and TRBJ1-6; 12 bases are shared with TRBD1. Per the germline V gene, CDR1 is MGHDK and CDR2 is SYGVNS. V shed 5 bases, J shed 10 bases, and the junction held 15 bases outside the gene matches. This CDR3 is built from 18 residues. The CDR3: CASSPFSGTGGLRSPLHF. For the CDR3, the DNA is TGTGCCAGCAGTCCCTTCTCCGGGACAGGGGGCTTGCGGTCACCCCTCCACTTT. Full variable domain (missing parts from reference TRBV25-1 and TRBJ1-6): EADIYQTPRYLVIGTGKKITLECSQTMGHDKMYWYQQDPGMELHLIHYSYGVNSTEKGDLSSESTVSRIRTEHFPLTLESARPSHTSQYLCASSPFSGTGGLRSPLHFGNGTRLTVT.

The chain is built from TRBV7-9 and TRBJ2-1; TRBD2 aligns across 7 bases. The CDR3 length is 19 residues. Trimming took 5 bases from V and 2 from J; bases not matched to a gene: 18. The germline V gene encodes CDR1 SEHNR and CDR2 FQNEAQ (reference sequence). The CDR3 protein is CASSAQWDVLAAAYNEQFF. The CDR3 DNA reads TGTGCCAGCAGCGCCCAGTGGGATGTTCTAGCGGCGGCCTACAATGAGCAGTTCTTC.

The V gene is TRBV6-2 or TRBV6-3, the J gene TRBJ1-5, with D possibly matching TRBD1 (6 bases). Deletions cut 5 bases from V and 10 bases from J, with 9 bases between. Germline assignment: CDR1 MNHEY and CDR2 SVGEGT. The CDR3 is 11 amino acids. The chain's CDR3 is CASSTGLPQHF. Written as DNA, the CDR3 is TGTGCCAGCAGTACAGGGTTACCCCAGCATTTT.

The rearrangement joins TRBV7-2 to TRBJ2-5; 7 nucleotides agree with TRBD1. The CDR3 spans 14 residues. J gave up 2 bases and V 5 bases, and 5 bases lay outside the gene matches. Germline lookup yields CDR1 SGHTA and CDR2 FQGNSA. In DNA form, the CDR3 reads TGTGCCAGCAGCGAGGGACAGCAACAAGAGACCCAGTACTTC. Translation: CASSEGQQQETQYF.

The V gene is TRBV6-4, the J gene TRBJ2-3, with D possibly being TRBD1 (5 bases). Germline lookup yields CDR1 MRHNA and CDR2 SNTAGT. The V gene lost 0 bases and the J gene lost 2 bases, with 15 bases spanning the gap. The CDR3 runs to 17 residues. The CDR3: CASSDSTNLQATDTQYF. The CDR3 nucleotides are TGTGCCAGCAGTGACTCGACAAACCTACAGGCCACAGATACGCAGTATTTT.

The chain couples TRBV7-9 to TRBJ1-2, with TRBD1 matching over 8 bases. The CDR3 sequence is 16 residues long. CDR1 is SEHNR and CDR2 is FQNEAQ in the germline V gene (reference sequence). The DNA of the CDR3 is TGTGCAGTCGGGAGAAAGGAGGGACAGGCTGACTATGGCTACACCTTC. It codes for CAVGRKEGQADYGYTF.